This passage covers 2 T cell receptor beta chains from one sample sequenced in a study of PD-1 blockade in classical Hodgkin lymphoma. All patients relapsed after autologous stem cell transplantation, and brentuximab vedotin exposure varied. The CD4+ T cells used were purified from thawed PBMCs through magnetic negative selection. Only in-frame clones appear in the TCRdb table, and some are missing; sequencing was by immunoSEQ multiplex PCR. The data show some 26,000 clones, with around 84% seen just once and roughly 1.8% held by the top ten. This specimen was CD4+ T cells from blood, taken at baseline. The receptors stem from a human donor with classical Hodgkin lymphoma.

J is TRBJ2-7 and V is TRBV19, with TRBD1 identical over 11 bases. The V gene end was trimmed by 3 bases and the J gene end by 4 bases; junction bases not matched to a gene: 8. Looked up from germline, CDR1 is LNHDA and CDR2 is SQIVND (reference sequence). This CDR3 spans 16 amino acids. CDR3 amino acids: CASSISPGQGDYEQYF. The CDR3 DNA is TGTGCCAGTAGTATTAGTCCGGGACAGGGGGATTACGAGCAGTACTTC.

The chain employs TRBV5-5 and TRBJ2-3; a weak D match, TRBD2 (5 bases). V gave up 4 bases and J gave up 1 base, with 7 bases separating them. CDR1 is SGHKS, CDR2 YYEKEE, per germline (reference sequence). The CDR3 contains 13 residues. Here the CDR3 reads CASSSSGTDTQYF. CDR3 bases: TGTGCCAGCAGCAGTAGCGGCACAGATACGCAGTATTTT.